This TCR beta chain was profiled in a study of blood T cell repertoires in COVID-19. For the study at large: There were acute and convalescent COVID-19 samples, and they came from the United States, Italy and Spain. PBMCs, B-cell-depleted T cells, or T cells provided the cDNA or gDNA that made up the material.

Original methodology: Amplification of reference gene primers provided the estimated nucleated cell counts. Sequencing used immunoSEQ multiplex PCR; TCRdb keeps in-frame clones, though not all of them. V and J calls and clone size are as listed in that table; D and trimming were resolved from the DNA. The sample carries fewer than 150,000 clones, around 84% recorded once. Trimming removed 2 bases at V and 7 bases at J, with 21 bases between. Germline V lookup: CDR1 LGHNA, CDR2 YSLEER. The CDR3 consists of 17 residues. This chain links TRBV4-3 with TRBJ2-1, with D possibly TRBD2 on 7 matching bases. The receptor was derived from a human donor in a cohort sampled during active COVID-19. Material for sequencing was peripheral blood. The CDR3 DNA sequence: TGCGCCAGCAGCCAAAATATTCGGGGGGCCATGGGGAATGAGCAGTTCTTC. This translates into CASSQNIRGAMGNEQFF.